These 19 T cell receptor beta chains were sequenced from one sample in a study of T cell responses to AZD1222 COVID-19 vaccine. This table comes from immunoSEQ multiplex PCR, and its TCRdb copy is limited to in-frame clones, with some not included. The table shows roughly 99,000 clones, with around nine tenths occurring only once. The source material was peripheral blood, sampled on day 0 of AZD1222 vaccination. All receptors derive from an adult in good health.

The chain is built from TRBV29-1 and TRBJ1-4; no clear D gene. The germline gives CDR1 SQVTM, CDR2 ANQGSEA. The CDR3 contains 11 residues. V gave up 2 bases and J gave up 8 bases, with 6 bases separating them. CDR3 nucleotides: TGCAGCGTTGAATCGGGGGAAAAACTGTTTTTT. This sequence encodes CSVESGEKLFF.

The V gene is TRBV14, the J gene TRBJ1-1, with a possible D match to TRBD1 (6 bases). V lost 1 base and J 4 bases, leaving 13 bases between the germline ends. This CDR3 contains 15 residues. Germline CDR1 SGHDN, CDR2 FVKESK. The CDR3 DNA reads as TGTGCCAGCAGCCAAGGGAGGGGGACGAGCACTGAAGCTTTCTTT. Protein product: CASSQGRGTSTEAFF.

This clone was counted once. The chain has TRBV3-1 (or the pseudogene TRBV3-2) and TRBJ2-1, with 13 nucleotides matching TRBD2. The length of the CDR3 is 15 residues. V shed 1 base and J 7 bases; nucleotides not matched to a gene: 1. The germline CDR1 and CDR2 sequences are LGHDT and YNNKEL (reference sequence). CDR3 sequence reads: CASSQGTSGGNEQFF. As DNA, the CDR3 is TGTGCCAGCAGCCAAGGGACTAGCGGGGGTAATGAGCAGTTCTTC.

The chain is built from TRBV7-9 and TRBJ1-2; the match to TRBD1 covers 7 bases. Trimming cost V 5 bases and J 7 bases; bases outside gene matches: 4. The V gene's germline CDR1 is SEHNR and CDR2 FQNEAQ (reference sequence). This CDR3 spans 12 amino acids. Written as DNA, the CDR3 is TGTGCCAGCAGCCCGGACAGGTCTGGCTACACCTTC. Its translation: CASSPDRSGYTF.

This chain joins TRBV4-3 and TRBJ2-3, with D unclear. From germline, CDR1 is LGHNA and CDR2 YSLEER. This CDR3 is 15 amino acids long. V lost 0 bases and J lost 6, with 13 bases in between. The CDR3 loop is CASSQDWAELDTQYF. The CDR3 DNA sequence: TGCGCCAGCAGCCAAGATTGGGCAGAACTTGATACGCAGTATTTT.

The CDR3 loop is CASRHGQGLATEAFF. In nucleotides, the CDR3 is TGTGCCAGCAGGCACGGACAGGGATTGGCCACTGAAGCTTTCTTT. J is TRBJ1-1 and V is TRBV6-9; 8 bases fit TRBD1. V trimming: 6 bases; J trimming: 4 bases; junction bases outside the gene matches: 10. Per germline, CDR1 MNHGY and CDR2 SVAAGI. This CDR3 has 15 amino acids.

The chain joins TRBV12-3 or TRBV12-4 to TRBJ2-6, with D perhaps TRBD1 (5 bases). CDR3 size: 13 residues. V lost 10 bases, J lost 0 bases, and 7 bases lay in between. DNA of the CDR3: TGTGCCACTACAGGCTCTGGGGCCAACGTCCTGACTTTC. As protein: CATTGSGANVLTF.

The genes are TRBV11-2 and TRBJ1-2; tentatively, D is TRBD1 (6 bases). This CDR3 region has 14 residues. V was shortened by 5 bases and J by 8 bases, with 18 bases between the two germline ends. Germline values: CDR1 SGHAT, CDR2 FQNNGV. DNA for the CDR3: TGTGCCAGCAGCCGAAAGTGGGACATTAACGGCTACACCTTC. This sequence encodes CASSRKWDINGYTF.

This clone appeared once. This chain links TRBV6-2 or TRBV6-3 with TRBJ1-2; TRBD1 aligns across 7 bases. The J segment lost 4 bases and the V segment lost 4 bases, leaving 6 bases of the junction unmatched. The CDR3 contains 14 residues. Germline CDR1 and CDR2: MNHEY and SVGEGT. The CDR3 DNA reads as TGTGCCAGCAGTTCGGGACAGCAGTCCTATGGCTACACCTTC. Translated: CASSSGQQSYGYTF.

The rearrangement links TRBV2 to TRBJ2-7; the match to TRBD2 covers 10 bases. J was trimmed by 5 bases and V by 3 bases; bases with no gene match: 7. The CDR3 contains 15 residues. The V gene's germline CDR1 is SNHLY and CDR2 FYNNEI. Here the CDR3 DNA reads TGTGCCAGCAGTGAGTTAGCGGGGGGAAACAACGAGCAGTACTTC. Translation: CASSELAGGNNEQYF.

The chain joins TRBV2 to TRBJ1-6; tentatively, D is TRBD1 (5 bases). Trimming removed 6 bases from V and 4 bases from J, with 10 bases in between. Germline V lookup: CDR1 SNHLY, CDR2 FYNNEI. The CDR3 loop spans 14 amino acids. The CDR3 loop is CASRWGAYNSPLHF. The CDR3 bases are TGTGCCAGCAGGTGGGGCGCTTATAATTCACCCCTCCACTTT.

The chain recombines TRBV11-2 with TRBJ2-2; TRBD1 matches 8 bases. This CDR3 is 15 amino acids long. The J segment lost 7 bases and the V segment lost 4 bases, leaving 8 bases of the junction unmatched. Germline lookup yields CDR1 SGHAT and CDR2 FQNNGV. CDR3 in amino acids: CASSSRTGRIGELFF. The CDR3 DNA reads as TGTGCCAGCAGCTCCAGGACAGGGCGGATCGGGGAGCTGTTTTTT.

This chain connects TRBV25-1 to TRBJ1-5; the D is unclear. Germline V lookup: CDR1 MGHDK, CDR2 SYGVNS. Between the trimmed V and J ends, which lost 2 bases and 2 bases, there was a span of 4 bases. This CDR3 spans 13 amino acids. DNA of the CDR3: TGTGCCAGCAGTGAAGGTGGCAATCAGCCCCAGCATTTT. This encodes CASSEGGNQPQHF.

The V gene is TRBV7-2, the J gene TRBJ2-3; D tentatively reads TRBD1 or TRBD2 (5 bases each). The CDR3 is 14 amino acids. Germline V gene data show CDR1 as SGHTA and CDR2 as FQGNSA. V dropped 1 base and J dropped 6 bases, with 11 bases sitting between them. The CDR3 bases are TGTGCCAGCAGCTTAGGGACACTAGGGGATACGCAGTATTTT. The encoded protein is CASSLGTLGDTQYF.

J is TRBJ2-2 and V is TRBV2, with D perhaps matching TRBD1 (6 bases). The CDR3 length is 13 residues. V lost 6 bases and J 5 bases, leaving 10 bases between the germline ends. Germline V gene lookup returns CDR1 SNHLY and CDR2 FYNNEI. The CDR3 spells CASRQGETGELFF. CDR3 sequence (DNA): TGTGCCAGCAGACAGGGAGAGACCGGGGAGCTGTTTTTT.

The genes are TRBV7-2 and TRBJ2-2; D may be TRBD2 (6 bases). This CDR3 has 13 amino acids. Germline loops: CDR1 SGHTA, CDR2 FQGNSA. Deletions cut 7 bases from V and 6 bases from J, with 12 bases between. The CDR3 is CASIPLAPGELFF. The CDR3 DNA reads as TGTGCCAGCATCCCACTAGCTCCCGGGGAGCTGTTTTTT.

V usage is TRBV11-3 and J usage is TRBJ2-2; D might be TRBD1 or TRBD2, each matching 5 bases. The CDR3 spans 15 residues. Trimming stripped 1 base from V and 8 bases from J, with 14 bases between. In germline, CDR1 is SGHNT, CDR2 YENEEA. In nucleotides, the CDR3 is TGTGCCAGCAGCTTAGGCACAGGACTGAGGGGGGAGCTGTTTTTT. Amino acid sequence: CASSLGTGLRGELFF.

The chain joins TRBV4-1 to TRBJ2-5; D might be TRBD1 or TRBD2, each matching 5 bases. Trimming took off 0 bases at V and 4 bases at J, with 27 bases between the two ends. Germline V gene sequence: CDR1 MGHRA, CDR2 YSYEKL. CDR3 length: 20 residues. The CDR3 loop is CASSQDPDRLGATHGETQYF. The DNA for the CDR3 is TGCGCCAGCAGCCAAGACCCCGACCGGCTCGGGGCCACTCATGGAGAGACCCAGTACTTC.

The V gene is TRBV19, the J gene TRBJ2-5; D may match TRBD1 or TRBD2 (5 bases each). CDR3 length equals 12 residues. Germline CDR1 reads LNHDA; CDR2 reads SQIVND (reference sequence). The V end was cut by 3 bases, the J end by 3 bases, with 5 bases between. The DNA for the CDR3 is TGTGCCAGTAGTATGGGGGAAGAGACCCAGTACTTC. Translation gives CASSMGEETQYF.